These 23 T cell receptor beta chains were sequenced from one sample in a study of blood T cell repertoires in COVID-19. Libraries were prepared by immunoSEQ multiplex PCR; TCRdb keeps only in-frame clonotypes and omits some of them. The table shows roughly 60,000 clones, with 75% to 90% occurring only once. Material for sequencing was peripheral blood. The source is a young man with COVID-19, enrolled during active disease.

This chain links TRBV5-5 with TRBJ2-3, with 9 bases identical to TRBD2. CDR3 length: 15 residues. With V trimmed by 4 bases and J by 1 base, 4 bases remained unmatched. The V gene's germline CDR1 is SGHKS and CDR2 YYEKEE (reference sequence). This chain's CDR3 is CASSGVAGGTDTQYF. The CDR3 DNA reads TGTGCCAGCAGCGGGGTAGCGGGAGGCACAGATACGCAGTATTTT.

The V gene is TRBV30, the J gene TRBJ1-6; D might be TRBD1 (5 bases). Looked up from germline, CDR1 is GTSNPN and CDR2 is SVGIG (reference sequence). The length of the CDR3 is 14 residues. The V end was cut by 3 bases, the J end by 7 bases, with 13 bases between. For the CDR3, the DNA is TGTGCCTGGAGCGGAGGGGTGGGAAATTCACCCCTCCACTTT. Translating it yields CAWSGGVGNSPLHF.

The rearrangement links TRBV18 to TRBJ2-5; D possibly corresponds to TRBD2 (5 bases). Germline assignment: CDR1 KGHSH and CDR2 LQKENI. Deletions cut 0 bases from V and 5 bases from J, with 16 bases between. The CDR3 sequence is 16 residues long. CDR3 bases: TGTGCCAGCTCACCACCGATGGTCGGGGAACGGGAGACCCAGTACTTC. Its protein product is CASSPPMVGERETQYF.

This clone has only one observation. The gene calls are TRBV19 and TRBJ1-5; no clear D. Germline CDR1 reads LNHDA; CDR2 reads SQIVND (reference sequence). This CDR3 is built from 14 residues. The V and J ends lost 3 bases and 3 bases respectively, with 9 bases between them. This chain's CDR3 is CASSINSANQPQHF. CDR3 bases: TGTGCCAGTAGTATCAACTCCGCCAATCAGCCCCAGCATTTT.

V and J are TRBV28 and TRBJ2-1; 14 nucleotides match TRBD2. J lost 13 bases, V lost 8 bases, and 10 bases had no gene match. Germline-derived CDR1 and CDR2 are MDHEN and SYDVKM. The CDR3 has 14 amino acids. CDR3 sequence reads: CASLGTSGSLEQFF. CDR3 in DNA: TGTGCCAGCCTCGGGACTAGCGGGAGTTTAGAACAGTTCTTC.

As DNA, the CDR3 is TGTGCCAGCAGTTTATTCGTGTACGAGCAGTACTTC. Amino acids: CASSLFVYEQYF. This chain connects TRBV12-3 or TRBV12-4 to TRBJ2-7, with D unclear. This CDR3 is 12 amino acids long. V lost 2 bases and J lost 4, with 6 bases in between.

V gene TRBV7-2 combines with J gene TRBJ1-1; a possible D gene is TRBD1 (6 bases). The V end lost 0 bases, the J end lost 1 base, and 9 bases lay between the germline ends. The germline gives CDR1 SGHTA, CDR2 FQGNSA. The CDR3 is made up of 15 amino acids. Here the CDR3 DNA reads TGTGCCAGCAGCTTAGCGGGGACAAGGAACACTGAAGCTTTCTTT. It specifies CASSLAGTRNTEAFF.

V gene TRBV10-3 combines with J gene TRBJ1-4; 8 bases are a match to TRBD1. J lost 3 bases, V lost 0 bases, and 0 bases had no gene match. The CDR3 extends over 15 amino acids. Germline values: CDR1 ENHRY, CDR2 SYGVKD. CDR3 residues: CAISESTGANEKLFF. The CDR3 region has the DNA TGTGCCATCAGTGAGTCGACAGGGGCTAATGAAAAACTGTTTTTT.

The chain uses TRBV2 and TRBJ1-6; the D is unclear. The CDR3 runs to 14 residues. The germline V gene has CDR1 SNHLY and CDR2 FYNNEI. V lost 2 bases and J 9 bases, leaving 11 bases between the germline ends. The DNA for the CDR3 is TGTGCCAGCAGTGAACAGGCCCTTGGTTCACCCCTCCACTTT. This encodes CASSEQALGSPLHF.

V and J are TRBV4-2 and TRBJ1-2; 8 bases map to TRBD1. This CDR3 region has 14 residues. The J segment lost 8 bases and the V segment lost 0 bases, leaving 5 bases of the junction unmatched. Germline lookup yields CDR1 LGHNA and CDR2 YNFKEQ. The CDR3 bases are TGTGCCAGCAGCCAAGAAACAGGGGGAGGGGGCTACACCTTC. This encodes CASSQETGGGGYTF.

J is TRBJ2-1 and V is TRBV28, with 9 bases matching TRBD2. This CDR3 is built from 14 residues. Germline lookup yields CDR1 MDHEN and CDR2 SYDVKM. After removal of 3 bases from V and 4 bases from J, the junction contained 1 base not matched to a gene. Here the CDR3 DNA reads TGTGCCAGCAGTTTGACTAGCGGTTACAATGAGCAGTTCTTC. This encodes CASSLTSGYNEQFF.

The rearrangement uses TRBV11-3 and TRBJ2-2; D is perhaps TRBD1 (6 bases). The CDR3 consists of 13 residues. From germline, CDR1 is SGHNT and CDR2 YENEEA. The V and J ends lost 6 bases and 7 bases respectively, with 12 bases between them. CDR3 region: CASSKQGIGELFF. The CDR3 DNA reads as TGTGCCAGCAGTAAACAGGGAATCGGGGAGCTGTTTTTT.

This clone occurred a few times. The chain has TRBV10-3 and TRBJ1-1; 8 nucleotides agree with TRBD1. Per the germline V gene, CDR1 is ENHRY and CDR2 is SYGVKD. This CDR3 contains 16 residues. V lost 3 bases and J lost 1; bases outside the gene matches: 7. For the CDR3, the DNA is TGTGCCATCAGTGATCCAGGACAGGGCGGGAACACTGAAGCTTTCTTT. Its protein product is CAISDPGQGGNTEAFF.

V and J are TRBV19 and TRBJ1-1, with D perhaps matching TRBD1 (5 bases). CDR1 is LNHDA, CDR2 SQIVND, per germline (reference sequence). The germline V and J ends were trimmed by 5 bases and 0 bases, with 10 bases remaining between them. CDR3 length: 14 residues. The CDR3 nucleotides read TGTGCCAGTAGTTCCGACAGACTGAACACTGAAGCTTTCTTT. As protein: CASSSDRLNTEAFF. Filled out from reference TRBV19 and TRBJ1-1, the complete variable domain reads DGGITQSPKYLFRKEGQNVTLSCEQNLNHDAMYWYRQDPGQGLRLIYYSQIVNDFQKGDIAEGYSVSREKKESFPLTVTSAQKNPTAFYLCASSSDRLNTEAFFGQGTRLTVV.

The CDR3 loop is CASSQYYAGSGNTIYF. The CDR3 coding sequence is TGCGCCAGCAGCCAATATTATGCGGGCTCGGGAAACACCATATATTTT. The chain uses TRBV4-3 and TRBJ1-3; D gene unclear. In germline, CDR1 is LGHNA, CDR2 YSLEER. V gave up 2 bases and J gave up 4 bases, with 15 bases separating them. The CDR3 spans 16 residues.

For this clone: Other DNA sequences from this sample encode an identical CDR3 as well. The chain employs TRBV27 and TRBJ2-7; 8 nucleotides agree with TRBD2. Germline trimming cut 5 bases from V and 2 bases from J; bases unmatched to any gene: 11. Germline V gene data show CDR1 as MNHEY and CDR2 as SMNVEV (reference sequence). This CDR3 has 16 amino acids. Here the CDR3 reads CASSRTSGGLTYEQYF. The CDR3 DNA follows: TGTGCCAGCAGTCGTACTAGCGGCGGCCTGACCTACGAGCAGTACTTC.

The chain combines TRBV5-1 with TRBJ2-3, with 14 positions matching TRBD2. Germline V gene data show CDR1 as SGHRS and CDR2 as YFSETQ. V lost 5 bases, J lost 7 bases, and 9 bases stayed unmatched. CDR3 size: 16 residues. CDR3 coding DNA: TGCGCCAGCAGGGAGGGACTAGCGGGAGACGATTATACGCAGTATTTT. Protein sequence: CASREGLAGDDYTQYF.

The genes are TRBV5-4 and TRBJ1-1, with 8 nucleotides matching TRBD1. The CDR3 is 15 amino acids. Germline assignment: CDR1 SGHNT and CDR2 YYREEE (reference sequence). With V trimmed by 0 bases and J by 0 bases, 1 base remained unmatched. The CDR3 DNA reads TGTGCCAGCAGCTTGGGACAGGGGTTGAACACTGAAGCTTTCTTT. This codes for CASSLGQGLNTEAFF.

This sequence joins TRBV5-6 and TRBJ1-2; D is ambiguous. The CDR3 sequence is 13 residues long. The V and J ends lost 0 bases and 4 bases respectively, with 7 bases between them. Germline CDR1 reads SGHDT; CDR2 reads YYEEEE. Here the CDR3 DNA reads TGTGCCAGCAGCTTGGACGCTAGCTATGGCTACACCTTC. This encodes CASSLDASYGYTF.

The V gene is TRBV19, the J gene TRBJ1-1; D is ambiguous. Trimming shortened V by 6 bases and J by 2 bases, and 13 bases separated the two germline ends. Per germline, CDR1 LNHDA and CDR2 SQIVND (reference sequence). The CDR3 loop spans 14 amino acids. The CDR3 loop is CASRPRHPNTEAFF. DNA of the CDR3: TGTGCCAGTAGGCCACGACACCCCAACACTGAAGCTTTCTTT.

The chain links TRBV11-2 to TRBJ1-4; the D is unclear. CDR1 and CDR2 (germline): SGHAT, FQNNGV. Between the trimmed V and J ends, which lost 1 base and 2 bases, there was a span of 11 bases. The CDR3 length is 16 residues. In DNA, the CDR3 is TGTGCCAGCAGCTTAGGAGCCGTCATGACTAATGAAAAACTGTTTTTT. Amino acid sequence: CASSLGAVMTNEKLFF.

The CDR3 sequence is CASCRQGVPTDTQYF. The CDR3 DNA reads as TGTGCCAGCTGTAGACAGGGGGTACCCACAGATACGCAGTATTTT. The chain uses TRBV6-6 and TRBJ2-3; TRBD1 agrees at 9 bases. Losses at the gene ends were 8 bases for V and 2 bases for J; bases not matched to a gene: 8. The CDR3 loop spans 15 amino acids. Germline V gene sequence: CDR1 MNHNY, CDR2 SVGAGI (reference sequence).

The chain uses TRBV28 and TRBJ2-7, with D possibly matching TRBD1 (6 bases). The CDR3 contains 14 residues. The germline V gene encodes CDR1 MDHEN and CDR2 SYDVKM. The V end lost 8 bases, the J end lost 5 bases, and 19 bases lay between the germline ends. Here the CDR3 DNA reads TGTGCCAGCCTGGGGCAGGGGAATTTGAACGAGCAGTACTTC. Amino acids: CASLGQGNLNEQYF. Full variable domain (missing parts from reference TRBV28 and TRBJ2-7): DVKVTQSSRYLVKRTGEKVFLECVQDMDHENMFWYRQDPGLGLRLIYFSYDVKMKEKGDIPEGYSVSREKKERFSLILESASTNQTSMYLCASLGQGNLNEQYFGPGTRLTVT.